This T cell receptor (beta chain) was identified during a study of shared clonotypes between healthy human individuals. Broader study findings: Rarefaction showed that sequencing of sorted subsets was incomplete (despite large depth). Shared clonotypes: approximately 5% naive CD4, roughly 3.8% naive CD8, 2.3% memory CD4, more than 0.3% memory CD8.

CDR1 SGDLS and CDR2 YYNGEE come from the germline V gene. Trimming at V came to 4 bases and at J to 7 bases, leaving 5 bases not matched to a gene. This CDR3 is built from 13 residues. The split of CD4+ cells yielded CD45RA+ naive and CD45RA-negative memory subsets. Authors' processing steps: Without quality scores, immunoSEQ junctional reads could not be filtered like full-length reads. Sequenced by immunoSEQ multiplex PCR; TCRdb stores in-frame clones only, minus some. From that table come the V and J calls and clone size; the DNA was used to work out D and trimming. The repertoire holds a few hundred thousand clones, with 65% as singletons. For this clone: Its antigen is unidentified.

The V call is TRBV9, the J call TRBJ1-5; 7 bases match TRBD1. The sequenced material came from memory CD4+ T cells sorted from blood. This sample's subset: CD45RA-negative fraction. The sequence was obtained from a man aged 30 to 39 in good health. The CDR3 DNA reads TGTGCCAGCAGCCAGACAGGGAGACAGCCCCAGCATTTT. The encoded protein is CASSQTGRQPQHF.